The sequence of this TCR beta chain was determined in a study of blood T cells in healthy people across ages. The sample holds one count of this clonotype. The CDR3 is 15 amino acids. From germline, CDR1 is SGHRS and CDR2 YFSETQ. Trimming left V 3 bases short and J 6 bases short, with 17 bases between. A second about 7 to 12 cycle PCR used barcoded and J-beta primers. From the 5' RACE reads, TCRdb called clonotypes with MiXCR, one entry per CDR3 protein. The table has fewer than 2,000,000 distinct CDR3 sequences, approximately 32% seen once. The receptor was derived from a woman in her 30s in good health. Source material: blood. This rearrangement joins TRBV5-1 to TRBJ2-3; D ambiguous. The chain's CDR3 is CASSSGRRSPDTQYF. CDR3 in DNA: TGCGCCAGCAGCTCCGGAAGGCGCTCGCCTGATACGCAGTATTTT.